The next 29 T cell receptor beta chains were all read from a single sample in a study of OX40 agonist ivuxolimab in advanced cancers. Here immunoSEQ multiplex PCR was the method, and the copy in TCRdb shows in-frame clones only, minus some. The sample records 55,000 to 75,000 clones, approximately 90% being singletons. The sample in question was CD4+ or CD8+ T cells sorted from blood, obtained in a trial of the OX40 agonist ivuxolimab. These receptors were collected from an adult with an advanced solid tumor such as melanoma, head and neck, liver or kidney cancer.

This chain links TRBV11-2 with TRBJ2-1; 11 bases line up with TRBD2. Looked up from germline, CDR1 is SGHAT and CDR2 is FQNNGV. Trimming removed 5 bases from V and 7 bases from J; junction bases left unmatched: 7. This CDR3 is 15 amino acids long. The CDR3 nucleotides are TGTGCCAGCAGCGCAGGCCCTAGCGGGAGGAATGAGCAGTTCTTC. This codes for CASSAGPSGRNEQFF.

The sample holds one count of this clone. The chain's CDR3 is CASSWSGRAYNEQFF. CDR3 nucleotide sequence: TGTGCCAGCAGCTGGAGCGGGAGGGCCTACAATGAGCAGTTCTTC. The chain has TRBV28 and TRBJ2-1, with 10 nucleotides matching TRBD2. The CDR3 is 15 residues long. Germline CDR1 is MDHEN and CDR2 is SYDVKM. Trimming removed 6 bases from V and 2 bases from J; junction bases left unmatched: 4.

This chain joins TRBV27 and TRBJ2-1, with 8 nucleotides matching TRBD1. This CDR3 spans 16 amino acids. Germline CDR1 and CDR2: MNHEY and SMNVEV (reference sequence). V was pared by 3 bases and J by 0 bases, with 4 bases of the junction left unmatched. CDR3 sequence (DNA): TGTGCCAGCAGTTTCTCAGGGGGCGGCTCCTACAATGAGCAGTTCTTC. Amino acid sequence: CASSFSGGGSYNEQFF.

The V gene is TRBV11-2, the J gene TRBJ2-1; the D call may be TRBD1 or TRBD2 (5 bases each). V lost 1 base to trimming and J lost 9 bases, with 7 bases between them. The germline gives CDR1 SGHAT, CDR2 FQNNGV. The CDR3 sequence is 12 residues long. The CDR3 loop is CASSLGGGEQFF. The CDR3 DNA is TGTGCCAGCAGCTTAGGTGGGGGTGAGCAGTTCTTC.

This chain joins TRBV27 and TRBJ1-6; D gene ambiguous. Germline loops: CDR1 MNHEY, CDR2 SMNVEV (reference sequence). This CDR3 contains 17 residues. Trimming shortened V by 2 bases and J by 0 bases, and 11 bases separated the two germline ends. CDR3 sequence: CASSLVFPSSYNSPLHF. For the CDR3, the DNA is TGTGCCAGCAGTTTAGTCTTTCCGAGCTCCTATAATTCACCCCTCCACTTT.

The chain is built from TRBV9 and TRBJ2-2, with TRBD2 matching over 10 bases. CDR1 and CDR2 (germline): SGDLS, YYNGEE. The CDR3 consists of 17 residues. The trim removed 4 bases at V and 1 base at J, leaving 7 bases unmatched. CDR3 nucleotide sequence: TGTGCCAGCAGCCCAGGGCTAGCGGGAGAGAACACCGGGGAGCTGTTTTTT. Residues: CASSPGLAGENTGELFF.

The chain employs TRBV9 and TRBJ2-1; 11 bases fit TRBD2. CDR3 length: 17 amino acids. Looked up from germline, CDR1 is SGDLS and CDR2 is YYNGEE. Unmatched junction bases numbered 10, after V lost 2 bases and J lost 6 bases. CDR3 nucleotide sequence: TGTGCCAGCAGCGTCTCATTTAGCGGGAGGGAAATCAATGAGCAGTTCTTC. This translates into CASSVSFSGREINEQFF.

This clone was seen a few times. Other nucleotide sequences from this sample produce the same CDR3. The rearrangement joins TRBV29-1 to TRBJ2-5; TRBD2 matches at 8 bases. The CDR3 covers 15 residues. Germline lookup yields CDR1 SQVTM and CDR2 ANQGSEA. J gave up 2 bases and V 1 base, and 6 bases lay outside the gene matches. CDR3 loop: CSVEGGAGGQETQYF. For the CDR3, the DNA is TGCAGCGTTGAAGGTGGGGCGGGGGGTCAAGAGACCCAGTACTTC. Full variable domain (remainder filled in from reference TRBV29-1 and TRBJ2-5): SAVISQKPSRDICQRGTSLTIQCQVDSQVTMMFWYRQQPGQSLTLIATANQGSEATYESGFVIDKFPISRPNLTFSTLTVSNMSPEDSSIYLCSVEGGAGGQETQYFGPGTRLLVL.

This chain links TRBV7-9 with TRBJ2-5, with D tentatively TRBD1 or TRBD2 (5 bases each). Germline CDR1 is SEHNR and CDR2 is FQNEAQ (reference sequence). The V and J ends lost 5 bases and 7 bases respectively, with 14 bases between them. This CDR3 is 13 amino acids long. The CDR3 DNA sequence: TGTGCCAGCAGCGAGGGGCCCTCAAGGACCCAGTACTTC. Its translation is CASSEGPSRTQYF.

The CDR3 nucleotides read TGTGCCAGCACCGAGGGAGGGGGGAGCAATCAGCCCCAGCATTTT. Protein product: CASTEGGGSNQPQHF. The chain has TRBV6-5 and TRBJ1-5; tentative D call: TRBD1 (6 bases). Germline-derived CDR1 and CDR2 are MNHEY and SVGAGI. The CDR3 covers 15 residues. The germline V and J ends were trimmed by 7 bases and 1 base, with 14 bases remaining between them.

The chain combines TRBV5-6 with TRBJ2-1, with D unresolved. CDR1 SGHDT and CDR2 YYEEEE come from the germline V gene. The CDR3 runs to 14 residues. Deletions cut 0 bases from V and 2 bases from J, with 6 bases between. The CDR3 DNA reads as TGTGCCAGCAGCTTGGGGAGCACCTACAATGAGCAGTTCTTC. Residues: CASSLGSTYNEQFF.

J is TRBJ1-5 and V is TRBV7-2; possible D gene TRBD1, 6 bases. Germline V gene data show CDR1 as SGHTA and CDR2 as FQGNSA. Deletions cut 1 base from V and 5 bases from J, with 15 bases between. The CDR3 extends over 16 amino acids. DNA of the CDR3: TGTGCCAGCAGCTTAGAGGGCGGGGGCTGGCATCAGCCCCAGCATTTT. Translating it yields CASSLEGGGWHQPQHF. Drawing the rest from reference TRBV7-2 and TRBJ1-5, the complete variable domain is GAGVSQSPSNKVTEKGKDVELRCDPISGHTALYWYRQSLGQGLEFLIYFQGNSAPDKSGLPSDRFSAERTGGSVSTLTIQRTQQEDSAVYLCASSLEGGGWHQPQHFGDGTRLSIL.

V and J are TRBV4-3 and TRBJ2-3; 9 bases align to TRBD1. This CDR3 contains 17 residues. The J segment lost 2 bases and the V segment lost 3 bases, leaving 9 bases of the junction unmatched. Germline V gene data show CDR1 as LGHNA and CDR2 as YSLEER. CDR3 in amino acids: CASSQEQGAPLTDTQYF. In nucleotides, the CDR3 is TGCGCCAGCAGCCAGGAACAGGGGGCGCCCCTCACAGATACGCAGTATTTT.

This chain connects TRBV10-1 to TRBJ2-1; D might be TRBD2 (6 bases). CDR1 WNHNN and CDR2 SYGVQD come from the germline V gene (reference sequence). CDR3 length: 16 residues. Trimming took 2 bases from V and 2 from J, leaving 13 bases between them. CDR3 in amino acids: CASSEDRRGPYNEQFF. CDR3 nucleotides: TGCGCCAGCAGTGAGGATAGGCGGGGACCCTACAATGAGCAGTTCTTC.

This clone has a single count. The chain combines TRBV11-2 with TRBJ2-1; TRBD1 might be the D (5 bases). CDR1 and CDR2 (germline): SGHAT, FQNNGV. V was cut by 5 bases and J by 1 base, with 9 bases left in between. The CDR3 has 14 amino acids. The CDR3 is CASSPDRSYNEQFF. CDR3 nucleotide sequence: TGTGCCAGCAGCCCAGACAGATCCTACAATGAGCAGTTCTTC.

In its sample, this clone was seen once. The sample has other DNA sequences that encode this CDR3 too. This chain uses TRBV28 with TRBJ2-7; either TRBD1 or TRBD2 may fit D (5 bases each). V shed 3 bases and J shed 0 bases, with 12 bases lying between them. The CDR3 length is 15 residues. Germline CDR1 reads MDHEN; CDR2 reads SYDVKM. Here the CDR3 reads CASSFRGPSSYEQYF. The CDR3 nucleotides are TGTGCCAGCAGTTTCCGGGGCCCCAGCTCCTACGAGCAGTACTTC.

This sequence joins TRBV19 and TRBJ1-5; D unclear. Trimming stripped 1 base from V and 1 base from J, with 8 bases between. There are 15 residues in the CDR3. From germline, CDR1 is LNHDA and CDR2 SQIVND (reference sequence). This chain's CDR3 is CASSIGGLSNQPQHF. The CDR3 nucleotides are TGTGCCAGTAGTATAGGCGGACTAAGCAATCAGCCCCAGCATTTT.

This clone was seen only once. The chain uses TRBV27 and TRBJ2-7; 7 bases are a match to TRBD1. J lost 6 bases, V lost 1 base, and 12 bases had no gene match. This CDR3 comprises 16 residues. Per germline, CDR1 MNHEY and CDR2 SMNVEV (reference sequence). In DNA form, the CDR3 reads TGTGCCAGCAGTTTATTGACCCCGGCAGGGGGTGCCGAGCAGTACTTC. It specifies CASSLLTPAGGAEQYF.

This chain uses TRBV28 with TRBJ2-1, with D perhaps TRBD2 (6 bases). Germline lookup yields CDR1 MDHEN and CDR2 SYDVKM. Deletions cut 8 bases from V and 4 bases from J, with 12 bases between. The CDR3 covers 13 residues. CDR3 nucleotide sequence: TGTGCCAGCGAAAGCGGGTTTTACAATGAGCAGTTCTTC. It yields the protein CASESGFYNEQFF.

The chain couples TRBV7-2 to TRBJ2-1, with TRBD2 identical over 11 bases. Germline trimming cut 1 base from V and 8 bases from J; bases unmatched to any gene: 4. The CDR3 runs to 15 residues. CDR1 SGHTA and CDR2 FQGNSA come from the germline V gene. The DNA for the CDR3 is TGTGCCAGCAGCTTAGTTAGCGGGAGGGCCCATGAGCAGTTCTTC. This gives the protein CASSLVSGRAHEQFF.

V usage is TRBV4-1 and J usage is TRBJ2-2; TRBD2 agrees at 9 bases. Germline assignment: CDR1 MGHRA and CDR2 YSYEKL. This CDR3 comprises 18 residues. With 4 bases clipped from V and 2 bases from J, the junction kept 11 bases outside the gene matches. CDR3: CASSLLLAGPTNTGELFF. CDR3 DNA sequence: TGCGCCAGCAGCCTCTTACTAGCGGGCCCGACAAACACCGGGGAGCTGTTTTTT.

J is TRBJ1-3 and V is TRBV4-3; D is uncertain. There are 15 residues in the CDR3. Between the trimmed V and J ends, which lost 4 bases and 8 bases, there was a span of 18 bases. Per germline, CDR1 LGHNA and CDR2 YSLEER. CDR3 bases: TGCGCCAGCAGCCCATATGCGGGTGGTATGTACACCATATATTTT. Translated: CASSPYAGGMYTIYF.

The chain combines TRBV9 with TRBJ2-6, with D possibly matching TRBD1 (5 bases). Germline V gene sequence: CDR1 SGDLS, CDR2 YYNGEE. V lost 0 bases, J lost 2 bases, and 12 bases lay in between. The CDR3 runs to 17 residues. CDR3 DNA: TGTGCCAGCAGCGTAGATCCCCGCAGGGCTGGGGCCAACGTCCTGACTTTC. Translated: CASSVDPRRAGANVLTF.

A note on this clone: This specimen includes other DNA sequences encoding the same CDR3. V usage is TRBV5-5 and J usage is TRBJ2-7; D is uncertain. CDR3 length: 13 amino acids. Germline V gene data show CDR1 as SGHKS and CDR2 as YYEKEE (reference sequence). The V end lost 4 bases, the J end lost 4 bases, and 12 bases lay between the germline ends. CDR3 sequence: CASSPPLGYEQYF. Here the CDR3 DNA reads TGTGCCAGCAGCCCACCGTTGGGGTACGAGCAGTACTTC.

This chain joins TRBV29-1 and TRBJ2-1, with D unresolved. Germline V gene lookup returns CDR1 SQVTM and CDR2 ANQGSEA. CDR3 size: 15 residues. Trimming removed 2 bases at V and 1 base at J, with 12 bases between. The CDR3 here is CSVEWYSPSYNEQFF. For the CDR3, the DNA is TGCAGCGTTGAATGGTACAGTCCTTCCTACAATGAGCAGTTCTTC.

The chain links TRBV19 to TRBJ2-3, with D maybe TRBD2 (5 bases). The germline CDR1 and CDR2 sequences are LNHDA and SQIVND (reference sequence). The germline V and J ends were trimmed by 3 bases and 2 bases, with 12 bases remaining between them. The length of the CDR3 is 15 residues. This CDR3 reads CASSIQADSTDTQYF. CDR3 DNA sequence: TGTGCCAGTAGTATCCAAGCGGACTCCACAGATACGCAGTATTTT. The full variable domain, rest sourced from reference TRBV19 and TRBJ2-3, is DGGITQSPKYLFRKEGQNVTLSCEQNLNHDAMYWYRQDPGQGLRLIYYSQIVNDFQKGDIAEGYSVSREKKESFPLTVTSAQKNPTAFYLCASSIQADSTDTQYFGPGTRLTVL.

The chain combines TRBV19 with TRBJ2-1, with 7 positions matching TRBD2. V lost 4 bases, J lost 7 bases, and 16 bases stayed unmatched. There are 17 residues in the CDR3. Germline V gene sequence: CDR1 LNHDA, CDR2 SQIVND (reference sequence). CDR3 coding DNA: TGTGCCAGTAGTACCCCCGGCGGGAGCCTCCGATGGAATGAGCAGTTCTTC. Translation: CASSTPGGSLRWNEQFF.

The chain uses TRBV6-5 and TRBJ2-7, with a weak D call TRBD2 (6 bases). The germline gives CDR1 MNHEY, CDR2 SVGAGI. Trimming took off 0 bases at V and 2 bases at J, with 11 bases between the two ends. The CDR3 extends over 15 amino acids. The CDR3, as DNA: TGTGCCAGCAGTTACTCGGATGGCGGGACCTACGAGCAGTACTTC. It codes for CASSYSDGGTYEQYF.

This clone has more than one count but fewer than ten. V is TRBV5-4 and J is TRBJ2-7; the D gene is possibly TRBD2 (5 bases). Germline V CDR1 and CDR2: SGHNT, YYREEE (reference sequence). The CDR3 consists of 15 residues. V gave up 0 bases and J gave up 5 bases, with 15 bases separating them. Here the CDR3 reads CASSLAVAGIHEQYF. The CDR3 DNA is TGTGCCAGCAGCTTGGCCGTTGCGGGTATCCACGAGCAGTACTTC.